Below, 29 T cell receptor beta chains from the same sample are listed, as sequenced in a study of blood T cell repertoires in COVID-19. Data came from immunoSEQ multiplex PCR; TCRdb stores just in-frame clones and leaves some out. The sample carries roughly 90,000 clones, about 83% recorded once. Sequenced material: peripheral blood. The receptors derive from a human donor in a cohort sampled during active COVID-19.

This chain joins TRBV5-8 and TRBJ1-1, with TRBD1 identical over 8 bases. Germline CDR1 and CDR2: SGHTS and YDEGEE. V shed 7 bases, J shed 3 bases, and the junction held 20 bases outside the gene matches. This CDR3 contains 18 residues. The chain's CDR3 is CASPGQVFFISMDTEAFF. The CDR3 DNA reads TGTGCCAGCCCGGGACAGGTCTTTTTTATCTCGATGGACACTGAAGCTTTCTTT.

The chain joins TRBV12-3 or TRBV12-4 to TRBJ1-2; D is possibly TRBD1 (5 bases). The CDR3 contains 13 residues. Trimming stripped 5 bases from V and 2 bases from J, with 9 bases between. This chain's CDR3 is CASSPDTNYGYTF. CDR3 bases: TGTGCCAGCAGTCCGGACACGAACTATGGCTACACCTTC.

The chain links TRBV4-1 to TRBJ1-2; perhaps TRBD1 as D (6 bases). The germline V gene has CDR1 MGHRA and CDR2 YSYEKL. The CDR3 is 14 residues long. The germline V and J ends were trimmed by 0 bases and 1 base, with 6 bases remaining between them. The CDR3: CASSQDRGNYGYTF. The CDR3 nucleotides read TGCGCCAGCAGCCAAGACAGGGGTAACTATGGCTACACCTTC.

This sequence joins TRBV7-9 and TRBJ2-5, with 9 nucleotides matching TRBD1. The trim removed 2 bases at V and 3 bases at J, leaving 4 bases unmatched. The CDR3 has 15 residues. Germline CDR1 reads SEHNR; CDR2 reads FQNEAQ (reference sequence). The CDR3 protein is CASSLIRTGEETQYF. The CDR3 nucleotides read TGTGCCAGCAGCTTAATAAGGACAGGGGAAGAGACCCAGTACTTC.

The V and J genes are TRBV6-9 and TRBJ2-7; TRBD1 might be the D (5 bases). V dropped 4 bases and J dropped 0 bases, with 13 bases sitting between them. The CDR3 runs to 15 residues. CDR1 is MNHGY and CDR2 is SVAAGI in the germline V gene. The CDR3 protein is CASSSCRESSYEQYF. The CDR3 DNA sequence: TGTGCCAGCAGTTCTTGCAGGGAAAGCTCCTACGAGCAGTACTTC.

The rearrangement links TRBV7-9 to TRBJ2-1, with 7 bases fitting TRBD2. The CDR3 runs to 16 residues. The J segment lost 4 bases and the V segment lost 7 bases, leaving 13 bases of the junction unmatched. Looked up from germline, CDR1 is SEHNR and CDR2 is FQNEAQ (reference sequence). For the CDR3, the DNA is TGTGCCAGCAACGCTTATGGAACTAGCGAGTACAATGAGCAGTTCTTC. This translates into CASNAYGTSEYNEQFF.

This rearrangement joins TRBV6-5 to TRBJ2-2, with D tentatively TRBD2 (5 bases). Trimming shortened V by 5 bases and J by 5 bases, and 6 bases separated the two germline ends. This CDR3 is built from 12 residues. Germline lookup yields CDR1 MNHEY and CDR2 SVGAGI. The CDR3 is CASSRTTGELFF. CDR3 nucleotides: TGTGCCAGCAGTCGGACTACCGGGGAGCTGTTTTTT.

This chain uses TRBV7-8 with TRBJ1-4; D not resolved. Per the germline V gene, CDR1 is SGHVS and CDR2 is FQNEAQ. Trimming took 5 bases from V and 1 from J, leaving 8 bases between them. This CDR3 has 14 residues. CDR3 residues: CASSHGGTNEKLFF. The CDR3 DNA is TGTGCCAGCAGCCACGGAGGAACTAATGAAAAACTGTTTTTT.

This clone was seen only once. The chain joins TRBV15 to TRBJ1-5; TRBD1 matches 7 bases. CDR1 LNHNV and CDR2 YYDKDF come from the germline V gene (reference sequence). The CDR3 is 15 residues long. V was pared by 4 bases and J by 7 bases, with 10 bases of the junction left unmatched. The CDR3 loop reads CATSTLRQGDQPQHF. CDR3 DNA: TGTGCCACCAGCACCTTGCGACAGGGAGACCAGCCCCAGCATTTT.

This chain uses TRBV28 with TRBJ2-1; 8 nucleotides line up with TRBD2. This CDR3 region has 13 residues. Germline-derived CDR1 and CDR2 are MDHEN and SYDVKM. Trimming took 7 bases from V and 10 from J; bases not matched to a gene: 9. In nucleotides, the CDR3 is TGTGCCAGCAAACTAGCGGCAGGCGACGAGCAGTTCTTC. The encoded protein is CASKLAAGDEQFF.

The chain uses TRBV10-3 and TRBJ2-3, with TRBD2 matching over 8 bases. This CDR3 spans 16 amino acids. Germline CDR1 and CDR2: ENHRY and SYGVKD. V trimming: 4 bases; J trimming: 2 bases; junction bases outside the gene matches: 8. In DNA, the CDR3 is TGTGCCATCAGTGGGGTAGCGGGGACTTCCACAGATACGCAGTATTTT. This gives the protein CAISGVAGTSTDTQYF.

V gene TRBV9 combines with J gene TRBJ2-7; 7 bases align to TRBD1. Trimming at V came to 3 bases and at J to 3 bases, leaving 6 bases not matched to a gene. Germline V gives CDR1 SGDLS, CDR2 YYNGEE. The CDR3 extends over 14 amino acids. Written as DNA, the CDR3 is TGTGCCAGCAGCGCCCGGGACAGTTTCTACGAGCAGTACTTC. This codes for CASSARDSFYEQYF.

The gene calls are TRBV6-6 and TRBJ2-5; 13 bases are shared with TRBD2. This CDR3 region has 16 residues. Germline-derived CDR1 and CDR2 are MNHNY and SVGAGI (reference sequence). V was pared by 5 bases and J by 6 bases, with 9 bases of the junction left unmatched. CDR3 sequence: CASSPGLAGVVKTQYF. CDR3 nucleotide sequence: TGTGCCAGCAGTCCCGGACTAGCGGGGGTGGTAAAGACCCAGTACTTC.

The genes are TRBV28 and TRBJ1-6, with D maybe TRBD1 (6 bases). Germline V gene lookup returns CDR1 MDHEN and CDR2 SYDVKM. The CDR3 runs to 17 residues. V shed 4 bases and J shed 0 bases, with 13 bases lying between them. The CDR3 DNA reads TGTGCCAGCAGTTCGGGGACACTAAGCTCCTATAATTCACCCCTCCACTTT. The encoded protein is CASSSGTLSSYNSPLHF.

This clone was picked up one time. V is TRBV6-5 and J is TRBJ1-1; D remains unclear. With 7 bases removed from V and 0 bases from J, the gap between germline ends came to 12 bases. Germline V lookup: CDR1 MNHEY, CDR2 SVGAGI. The CDR3 extends over 14 amino acids. The CDR3 loop reads CASTRIIMNTEAFF. The CDR3, as DNA: TGTGCCAGCACCAGAATTATCATGAACACTGAAGCTTTCTTT.

The chain uses TRBV5-6 and TRBJ2-5, with TRBD2 as a possible D gene (6 bases). Germline V CDR1 and CDR2: SGHDT, YYEEEE. The CDR3 totals 18 residues. Trimming removed 0 bases from V and 2 bases from J, with 20 bases in between. As DNA, the CDR3 is TGTGCCAGCAGCTTGGAAGGGACTCAACTTTTAAGGCAAGAGACCCAGTACTTC. Amino acids: CASSLEGTQLLRQETQYF.

The table lists this clone with a count of one. The chain joins TRBV4-3 to TRBJ2-3; 7 positions match TRBD2. Germline values: CDR1 LGHNA, CDR2 YSLEER. J lost 2 bases, V lost 0 bases, and 5 bases had no gene match. CDR3 length: 16 amino acids. CDR3 protein: CASSQDPSGYTDTQYF. In DNA, the CDR3 is TGCGCCAGCAGCCAAGATCCTAGCGGCTACACAGATACGCAGTATTTT.

V is TRBV7-2 and J is TRBJ2-4; 9 bases align to TRBD2. This CDR3 has 17 residues. Trimming took 3 bases from V and 3 from J; bases not matched to a gene: 9. Germline V lookup: CDR1 SGHTA, CDR2 FQGNSA. The chain's CDR3 is CASSLRGGDRGKNIQYF. In nucleotides, the CDR3 is TGTGCCAGCAGCTTGCGCGGGGGGGATCGAGGCAAAAACATTCAGTACTTC.

The chain combines TRBV7-2 with TRBJ2-7, with 9 nucleotides matching TRBD1. This CDR3 contains 16 residues. V shed 4 bases and J 5 bases; nucleotides not matched to a gene: 12. Germline CDR1 is SGHTA and CDR2 is FQGNSA. The CDR3 loop is CASSSLPGQGPNEQYF. The CDR3 nucleotides are TGTGCCAGCAGCTCTCTCCCGGGACAGGGTCCCAACGAGCAGTACTTC.

This clone has just one count. The V and J genes are TRBV27 and TRBJ2-7, with 9 nucleotides matching TRBD1. Unmatched junction bases numbered 6, after V lost 4 bases and J lost 2 bases. The germline CDR1 and CDR2 sequences are MNHEY and SMNVEV (reference sequence). CDR3 length: 15 amino acids. Here the CDR3 DNA reads TGTGCCAGCAGTTCTTCACAGGGGGCAACCTACGAGCAGTACTTC. Protein: CASSSSQGATYEQYF.

The chain links TRBV24-1 to TRBJ2-3, with 9 bases matching TRBD1. The J segment lost 1 base and the V segment lost 4 bases, leaving 5 bases of the junction unmatched. The CDR3 covers 16 residues. CDR1 and CDR2 (germline): KGHDR, SFDVKD. For the CDR3, the DNA is TGTGCCACCAGTGACACAAGACAGGGGGGCACAGATACGCAGTATTTT. This codes for CATSDTRQGGTDTQYF.

This chain links TRBV9 with TRBJ2-1, with 9 positions matching TRBD2. Germline CDR1 is SGDLS and CDR2 is YYNGEE. V shed 3 bases, J shed 4 bases, and the junction held 5 bases outside the gene matches. The CDR3 contains 15 residues. CDR3 sequence reads: CASSAGLAWYNEQFF. CDR3 coding DNA: TGTGCCAGCAGCGCCGGACTAGCGTGGTACAATGAGCAGTTCTTC.

This chain uses TRBV4-3 with TRBJ2-3; weak D call: TRBD2 (7 bases). Between the trimmed V and J ends, which lost 4 bases and 8 bases, there was a span of 22 bases. This CDR3 is built from 16 residues. Per germline, CDR1 LGHNA and CDR2 YSLEER. The CDR3 DNA is TGCGCCAGCAGCCCCGAAGCAACGGGGGGCTCTTCTACGCAGTATTTT. It yields the protein CASSPEATGGSSTQYF.

The V call is TRBV9, the J call TRBJ2-5; 8 nucleotides match TRBD1. Germline CDR1 reads SGDLS; CDR2 reads YYNGEE. The ends lost 0 bases at V and 5 bases at J; junction bases unmatched: 6. The CDR3 is 15 residues long. The CDR3 nucleotides are TGTGCCAGCAGCGTAGAGGACAGGGCGGGCGAGACCCAGTACTTC. This translates into CASSVEDRAGETQYF.

The J gene is TRBJ2-1, the V gene TRBV4-2, with 9 bases fitting TRBD1. Germline loops: CDR1 LGHNA, CDR2 YNFKEQ. There are 17 residues in the CDR3. V shed 2 bases and J 3 bases; nucleotides not matched to a gene: 8. CDR3: CASSQQGRGQGYNEQFF. CDR3 sequence (DNA): TGTGCCAGCAGCCAACAAGGAAGGGGACAGGGCTACAATGAGCAGTTCTTC.

The rearrangement uses TRBV11-3 and TRBJ2-7; 10 positions agree with TRBD1. The CDR3 is made up of 16 amino acids. Per germline, CDR1 SGHNT and CDR2 YENEEA. V lost 5 bases to trimming and J lost 6 bases; unmatched junction nucleotides: 13. CDR3 DNA: TGTGCCAGCAGCCTACCCCCGGGGACAGGGGACGGCGAGCAGTACTTC. Protein: CASSLPPGTGDGEQYF.

The chain employs TRBV29-1 and TRBJ2-7; D not certain. The CDR3 has 12 residues. Trimming took 4 bases from V and 0 from J, leaving 7 bases between them. The germline V gene encodes CDR1 SQVTM and CDR2 ANQGSEA. CDR3 coding DNA: TGCAGCGTTGTACACCCCTCCTACGAGCAGTACTTC. Translated, it gives CSVVHPSYEQYF.

The rearrangement joins TRBV11-3 to TRBJ2-1; 11 nucleotides match TRBD2. The CDR3 has 13 amino acids. Germline V lookup: CDR1 SGHNT, CDR2 YENEEA. The J segment lost 10 bases and the V segment lost 3 bases, leaving 2 bases of the junction unmatched. CDR3 residues: CASSFTSGGEQFF. The CDR3 DNA is TGTGCCAGCAGCTTTACTAGCGGGGGAGAGCAGTTCTTC.

The CDR3 DNA is TGTGCCAGCAGTTTCATTACACCCTACAATGAGCAGTTCTTC. Its translation: CASSFITPYNEQFF. The chain joins TRBV6-5 to TRBJ2-1; D gene unclear. The V gene lost 4 bases and the J gene lost 2 bases, with 9 bases spanning the gap. Germline V gene data show CDR1 as MNHEY and CDR2 as SVGAGI. The CDR3 is 14 amino acids.